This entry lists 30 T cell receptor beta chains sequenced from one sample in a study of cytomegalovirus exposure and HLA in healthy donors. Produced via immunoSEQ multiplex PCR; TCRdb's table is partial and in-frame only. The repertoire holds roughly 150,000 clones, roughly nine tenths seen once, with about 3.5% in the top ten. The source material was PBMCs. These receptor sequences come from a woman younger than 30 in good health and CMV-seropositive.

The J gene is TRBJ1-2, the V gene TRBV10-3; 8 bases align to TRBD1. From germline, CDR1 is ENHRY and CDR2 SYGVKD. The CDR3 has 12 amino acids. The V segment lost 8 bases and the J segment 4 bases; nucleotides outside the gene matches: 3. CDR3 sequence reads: CAIRDRSYGYTF. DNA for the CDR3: TGTGCCATCCGGGACAGGTCCTATGGCTACACCTTC.

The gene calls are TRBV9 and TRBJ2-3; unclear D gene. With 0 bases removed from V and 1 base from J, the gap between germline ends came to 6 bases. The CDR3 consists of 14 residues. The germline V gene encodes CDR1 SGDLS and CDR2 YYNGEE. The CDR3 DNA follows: TGTGCCAGCAGCGTAGCAGCGCGCACAGATACGCAGTATTTT. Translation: CASSVAARTDTQYF. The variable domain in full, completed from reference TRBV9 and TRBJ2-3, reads DSGVTQTPKHLITATGQRVTLRCSPRSGDLSVYWYQQSLDQGLQFLIQYYNGEERAKGNILERFSAQQFPDLHSELNLSSLELGDSALYFCASSVAARTDTQYFGPGTRLTVL.

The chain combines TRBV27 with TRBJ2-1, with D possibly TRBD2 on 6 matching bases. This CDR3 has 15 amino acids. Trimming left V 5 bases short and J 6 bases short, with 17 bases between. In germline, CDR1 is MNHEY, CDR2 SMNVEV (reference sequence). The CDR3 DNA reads TGTGCCAGCAGTGTTACCGGGACTCCCTCCAATGAGCAGTTCTTC. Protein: CASSVTGTPSNEQFF.

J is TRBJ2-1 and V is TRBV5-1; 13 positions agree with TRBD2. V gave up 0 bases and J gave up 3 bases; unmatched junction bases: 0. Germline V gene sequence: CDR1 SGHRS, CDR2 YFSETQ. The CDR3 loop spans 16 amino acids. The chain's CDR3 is CASSLGTSGGYNEQFF. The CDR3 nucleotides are TGCGCCAGCAGCTTGGGGACTAGCGGGGGCTACAATGAGCAGTTCTTC.

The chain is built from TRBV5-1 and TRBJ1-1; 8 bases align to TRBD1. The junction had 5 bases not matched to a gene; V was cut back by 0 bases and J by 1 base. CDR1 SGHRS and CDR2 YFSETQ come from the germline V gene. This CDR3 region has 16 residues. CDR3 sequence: CASSLDRTGRNTEAFF. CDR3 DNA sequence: TGCGCCAGCAGCTTGGATCGGACAGGGAGGAACACTGAAGCTTTCTTT.

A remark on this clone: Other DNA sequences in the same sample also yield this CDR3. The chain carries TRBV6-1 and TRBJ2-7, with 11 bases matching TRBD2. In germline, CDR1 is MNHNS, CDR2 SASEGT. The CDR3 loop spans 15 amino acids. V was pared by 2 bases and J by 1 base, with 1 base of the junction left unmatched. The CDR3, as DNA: TGTGCCAGCAGTGAAAGACTAGCGGGATCCTACGAGCAGTACTTC. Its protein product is CASSERLAGSYEQYF.

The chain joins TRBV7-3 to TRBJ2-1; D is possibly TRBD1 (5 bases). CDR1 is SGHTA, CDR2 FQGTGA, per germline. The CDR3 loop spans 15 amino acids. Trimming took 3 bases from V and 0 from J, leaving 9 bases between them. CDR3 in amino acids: CASSFDQGSYNEQFF. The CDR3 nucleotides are TGTGCCAGCAGCTTCGACCAGGGCTCCTACAATGAGCAGTTCTTC.

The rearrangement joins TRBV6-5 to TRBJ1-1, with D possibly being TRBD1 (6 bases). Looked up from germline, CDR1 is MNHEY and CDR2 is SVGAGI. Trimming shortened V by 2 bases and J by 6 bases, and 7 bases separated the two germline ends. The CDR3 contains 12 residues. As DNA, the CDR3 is TGTGCCAGCAGTTACGGGGGCGCTGAAGCTTTCTTT. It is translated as CASSYGGAEAFF.

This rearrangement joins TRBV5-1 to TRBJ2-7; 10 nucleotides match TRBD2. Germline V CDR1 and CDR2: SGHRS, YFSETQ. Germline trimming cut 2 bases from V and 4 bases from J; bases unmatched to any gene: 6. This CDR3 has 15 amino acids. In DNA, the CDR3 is TGCGCCAGCAGCTTTACTAGCGGGAATGGGTACGAGCAGTACTTC. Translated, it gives CASSFTSGNGYEQYF.

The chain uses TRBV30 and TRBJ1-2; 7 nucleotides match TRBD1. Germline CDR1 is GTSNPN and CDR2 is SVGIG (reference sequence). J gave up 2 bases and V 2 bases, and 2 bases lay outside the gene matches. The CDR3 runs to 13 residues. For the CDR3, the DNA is TGTGCCTGGAGTATACAGGGGAACTATGGCTACACCTTC. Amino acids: CAWSIQGNYGYTF.

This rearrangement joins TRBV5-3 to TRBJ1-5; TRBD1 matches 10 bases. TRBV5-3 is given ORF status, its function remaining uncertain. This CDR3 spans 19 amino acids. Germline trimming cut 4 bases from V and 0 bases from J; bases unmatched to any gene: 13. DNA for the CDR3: TGTGCCAGAAGCACCCGGACAGGGGGGCCCCCTTATAGCAATCAGCCCCAGCATTTT. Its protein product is CARSTRTGGPPYSNQPQHF.

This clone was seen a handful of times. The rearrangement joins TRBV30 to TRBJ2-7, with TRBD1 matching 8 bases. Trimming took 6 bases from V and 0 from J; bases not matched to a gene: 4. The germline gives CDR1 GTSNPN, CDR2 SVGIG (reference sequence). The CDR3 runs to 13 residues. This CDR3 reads CACAGQASYEQYF. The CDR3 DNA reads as TGTGCCTGCGCGGGACAGGCCTCCTACGAGCAGTACTTC. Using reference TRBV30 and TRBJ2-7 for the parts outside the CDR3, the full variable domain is SQTIHQWPATLVQPVGSPLSLECTVEGTSNPNLYWYRQAAGRGLQLLFYSVGIGQISSEVPQNLSASRPQDRQFILSSKKLLLSDSGFYLCACAGQASYEQYFGPGTRLTVT.

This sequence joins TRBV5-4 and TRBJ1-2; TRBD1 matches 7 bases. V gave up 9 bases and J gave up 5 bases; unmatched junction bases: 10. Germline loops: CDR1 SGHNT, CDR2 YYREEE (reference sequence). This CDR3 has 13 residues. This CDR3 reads CATQSGQLYGYTF. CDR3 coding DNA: TGTGCCACCCAATCGGGACAGTTATATGGCTACACCTTC.

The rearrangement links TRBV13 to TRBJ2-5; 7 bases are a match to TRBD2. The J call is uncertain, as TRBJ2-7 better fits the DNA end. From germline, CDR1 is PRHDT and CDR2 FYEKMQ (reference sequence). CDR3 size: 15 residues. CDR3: CASSRNTGTNYEQYF. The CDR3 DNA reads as TGTGCCAGCAGTCGCAACACCGGGACTAACTACGAGCAGTACTTC.

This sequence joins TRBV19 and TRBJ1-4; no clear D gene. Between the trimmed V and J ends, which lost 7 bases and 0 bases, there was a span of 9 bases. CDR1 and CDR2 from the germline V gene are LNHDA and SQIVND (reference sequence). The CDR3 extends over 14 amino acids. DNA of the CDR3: TGTGCCAGTACCCGGGATGCAACTAATGAAAAACTGTTTTTT. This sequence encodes CASTRDATNEKLFF.

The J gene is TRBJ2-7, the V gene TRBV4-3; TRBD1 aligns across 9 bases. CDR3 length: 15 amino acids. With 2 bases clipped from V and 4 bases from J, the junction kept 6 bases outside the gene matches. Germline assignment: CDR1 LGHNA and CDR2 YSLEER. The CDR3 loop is CASSQNRGPVYEQYF. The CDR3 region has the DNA TGCGCCAGCAGCCAAAACAGGGGGCCTGTATACGAGCAGTACTTC.

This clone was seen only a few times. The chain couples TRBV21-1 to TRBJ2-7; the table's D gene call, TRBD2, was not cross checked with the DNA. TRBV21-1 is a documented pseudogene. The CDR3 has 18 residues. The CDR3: CASSKDRGGQAPGDEQYF. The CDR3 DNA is TGTGCCAGCAGCAAAGATAGGGGCGGGCAGGCACCGGGGGACGAGCAGTACTTC.

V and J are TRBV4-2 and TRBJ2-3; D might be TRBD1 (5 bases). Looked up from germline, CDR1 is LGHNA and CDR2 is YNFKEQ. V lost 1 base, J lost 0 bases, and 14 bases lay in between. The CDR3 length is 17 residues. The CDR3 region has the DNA TGTGCCAGCAGCCAAGCTACAGGCTATTCTAGCACAGATACGCAGTATTTT. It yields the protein CASSQATGYSSTDTQYF.

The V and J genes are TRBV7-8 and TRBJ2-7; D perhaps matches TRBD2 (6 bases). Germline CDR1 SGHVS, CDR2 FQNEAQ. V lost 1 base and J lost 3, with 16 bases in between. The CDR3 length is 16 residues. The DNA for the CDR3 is TGTGCCAGCAGCTTAGGAGCGGGTAGGGTTGACTACGAGCAGTACTTC. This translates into CASSLGAGRVDYEQYF.

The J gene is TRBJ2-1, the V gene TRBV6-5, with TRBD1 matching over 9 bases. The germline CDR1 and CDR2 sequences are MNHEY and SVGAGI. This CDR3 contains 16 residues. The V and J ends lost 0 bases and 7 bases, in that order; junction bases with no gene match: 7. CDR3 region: CASSYSGQGSSNEQFF. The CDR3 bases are TGTGCCAGCAGTTACTCGGGACAGGGATCGAGTAATGAGCAGTTCTTC.

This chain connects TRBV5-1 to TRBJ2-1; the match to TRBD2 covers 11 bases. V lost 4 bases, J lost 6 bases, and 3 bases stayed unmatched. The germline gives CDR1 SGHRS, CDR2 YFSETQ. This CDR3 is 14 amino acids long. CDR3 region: CASSAGTSGNEQFF. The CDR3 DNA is TGCGCCAGCAGCGCCGGGACTAGCGGCAATGAGCAGTTCTTC. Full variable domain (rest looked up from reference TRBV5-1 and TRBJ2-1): KAGVTQTPRYLIKTRGQQVTLSCSPISGHRSVSWYQQTPGQGLQFLFEYFSETQRNKGNFPGRFSGRQFSNSRSEMNVSTLELGDSALYLCASSAGTSGNEQFFGPGTRLTVL.

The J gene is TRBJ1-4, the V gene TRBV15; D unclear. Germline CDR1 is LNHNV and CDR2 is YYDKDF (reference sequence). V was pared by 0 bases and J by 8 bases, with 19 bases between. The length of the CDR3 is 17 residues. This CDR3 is CATSREGRASGREKLFF. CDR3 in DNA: TGTGCCACCAGCAGAGAAGGGAGGGCCAGCGGACGAGAAAAACTGTTTTTT.

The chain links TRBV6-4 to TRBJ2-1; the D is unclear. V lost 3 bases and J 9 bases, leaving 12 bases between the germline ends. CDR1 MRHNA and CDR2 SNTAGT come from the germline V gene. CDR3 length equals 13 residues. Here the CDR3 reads CASSEGGDREQFF. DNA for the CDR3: TGTGCCAGCAGTGAAGGCGGTGATCGTGAGCAGTTCTTC.

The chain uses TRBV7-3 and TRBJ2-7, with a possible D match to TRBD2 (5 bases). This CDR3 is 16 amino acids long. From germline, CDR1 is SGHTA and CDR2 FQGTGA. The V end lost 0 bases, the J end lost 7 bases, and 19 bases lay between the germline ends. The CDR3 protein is CASSLTVSMCRREQYF. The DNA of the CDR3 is TGTGCCAGCAGCTTAACCGTGTCGATGTGCCGGAGGGAGCAGTACTTC.

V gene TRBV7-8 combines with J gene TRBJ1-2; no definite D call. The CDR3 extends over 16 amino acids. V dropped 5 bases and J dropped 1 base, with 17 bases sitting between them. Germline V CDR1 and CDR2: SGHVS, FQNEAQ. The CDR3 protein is CASSMIGESFNYGYTF. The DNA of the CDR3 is TGTGCCAGCAGCATGATCGGAGAAAGCTTTAACTATGGCTACACCTTC.

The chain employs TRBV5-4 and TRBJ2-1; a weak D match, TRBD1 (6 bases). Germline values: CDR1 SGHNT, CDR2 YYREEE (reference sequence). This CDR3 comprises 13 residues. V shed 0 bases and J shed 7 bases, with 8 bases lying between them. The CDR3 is CASSLGTANEQFF. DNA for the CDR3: TGTGCCAGCAGCTTGGGGACAGCAAATGAGCAGTTCTTC.

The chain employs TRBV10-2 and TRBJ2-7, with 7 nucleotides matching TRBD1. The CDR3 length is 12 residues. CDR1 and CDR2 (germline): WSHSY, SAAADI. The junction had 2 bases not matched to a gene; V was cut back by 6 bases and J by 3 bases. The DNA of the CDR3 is TGCGCCAGCAGCGGGACAGTCTACGAGCAGTACTTC. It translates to CASSGTVYEQYF.

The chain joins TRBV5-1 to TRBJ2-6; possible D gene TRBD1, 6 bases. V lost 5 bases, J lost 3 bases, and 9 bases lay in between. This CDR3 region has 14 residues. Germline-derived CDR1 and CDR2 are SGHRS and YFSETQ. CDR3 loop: CASSRTDGANVLTF. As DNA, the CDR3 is TGCGCCAGCAGTCGGACAGATGGGGCCAACGTCCTGACTTTC.

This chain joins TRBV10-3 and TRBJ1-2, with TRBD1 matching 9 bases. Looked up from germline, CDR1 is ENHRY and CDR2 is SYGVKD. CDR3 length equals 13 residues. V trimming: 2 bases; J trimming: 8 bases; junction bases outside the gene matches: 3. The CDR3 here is CAISERTGEGYTF. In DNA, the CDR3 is TGTGCCATCAGTGAGAGGACAGGGGAGGGCTACACCTTC.

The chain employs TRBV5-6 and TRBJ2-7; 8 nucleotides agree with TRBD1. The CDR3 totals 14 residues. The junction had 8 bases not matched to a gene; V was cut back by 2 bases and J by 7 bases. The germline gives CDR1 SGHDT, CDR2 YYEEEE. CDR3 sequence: CASSFGQGEREQYF. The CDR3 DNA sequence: TGTGCCAGCAGCTTCGGACAGGGAGAACGGGAGCAGTACTTC.